This T cell receptor beta chain comes out of a study of cytomegalovirus exposure and HLA in healthy donors. In the study overall: The 120 validation repertoires used the same platform as the approximately 700 first-cohort repertoires (as reported by a later analysis). Points from the study as a whole: According to a subsequent analysis, TCR clusters identified in the first cohort showed a tendency to co-occur across the 120 or so validation repertoires.

With 6 bases removed from V and 5 bases from J, the gap between germline ends came to 9 bases. The CDR3 consists of 12 residues. The germline V gene has CDR1 MNHEY and CDR2 SVGAGI. Sequencing used immunoSEQ multiplex PCR; TCRdb keeps in-frame clones, though not all of them. Of approximately 300,000 clones listed, roughly nine tenths are singletons. Details on this clone: Its target is unknown.

The sequencing input was PBMCs. The clonotype originates from a woman aged 25 to 39 in good health and CMV-seropositive. The chain carries TRBV6-5 and TRBJ2-3; no clear D. DNA of the CDR3: TGTGCCAGCAGCGACCCTGTAGATACGCAGTATTTT. Protein sequence: CASSDPVDTQYF.